The sample holds one count of the clone carrying this TCR beta chain. The data derive from a study of blood T cell repertoires in COVID-19. The overall study: Whether acute or convalescent, the COVID-19 samples came from the United States, Italy and Spain. Sample material is recorded as cDNA or gDNA derived from T cells, B-cell-depleted T cells, or PBMCs.

Original handling: Reference gene primer amplification gave nucleated cell count estimates. Assay: immunoSEQ multiplex PCR; the TCRdb copy retains only in-frame clones and omits some. The V and J calls and clone size come from that table; D and trimming were worked out from the DNA. The sample holds 250,000 to 300,000 clones, around four fifths seen once. This CDR3 region has 15 residues. CDR1 LNHDA and CDR2 SQIVND come from the germline V gene (reference sequence). Trimming removed 3 bases from V and 4 bases from J, with 15 bases in between. J is TRBJ1-1 and V is TRBV19; D gene uncertain. Sequencing was done on a sample of peripheral blood. The sequence was obtained from a man between 60 and 75 years old who had recovered from COVID-19. This chain's CDR3 is CASSMRGGRATEAFF. In nucleotides, the CDR3 is TGTGCCAGTAGTATGCGGGGAGGCCGGGCCACTGAAGCTTTCTTT.